This TCR beta chain is drawn from a study of blood T cell repertoires in COVID-19. About the research overall: The origin of the acute and convalescent COVID-19 samples was the United States, Italy and Spain. PBMCs, B-cell-depleted T cells, or T cells were the source of the cDNA or gDNA that made up the material.

Researchers sorted participants into cohorts using their self-reported clinical history. Some clones are missing from TCRdb's copy, which holds only in-frame ones; the method was immunoSEQ multiplex PCR. The sample consists of about 200,000 clones, 86% of them appearing once. The sequenced sample consisted of PBMCs or T cells enriched from blood (not recorded which). The clonotype originates from a middle-aged man with acute COVID-19.

In DNA form, the CDR3 reads TGTGCCAGCAGCTTATACAGGGAGACTGAAGCTTTCTTT. It is translated as CASSLYRETEAFF. The rearrangement joins TRBV7-2 to TRBJ1-1; possible D gene TRBD1, 6 bases. Germline V CDR1 and CDR2: SGHTA, FQGNSA. V lost 2 bases and J 5 bases, leaving 9 bases between the germline ends. This CDR3 has 13 residues.